This T cell receptor (beta chain) was observed in a study of CD8+ T cells in alopecia areata. The V and J ends lost 6 bases and 0 bases respectively, with 9 bases between them. The CDR3 runs 15 residues. Germline-derived CDR1 and CDR2 are SGHAT and FQNNGV. Reverse transcription of extracted RNA yielded cDNA, which provided the sequencing template. Generated by immunoSEQ multiplex PCR, the TCRdb table keeps only in-frame clones and is missing some. The sample holds about 110,000 clones, approximately 59% seen once. The sorting of PBMCs gave CD4+ and CD8+ T cells. The sample was CD8+ T cells sorted from blood. The receptor's source is a human donor in good health. This sequence joins TRBV11-2 and TRBJ2-6, with D uncertain. CDR3 in amino acids: CASRSHPSGANVLTF. Here the CDR3 DNA reads TGTGCCAGCAGATCCCACCCCTCTGGGGCCAACGTCCTGACTTTC.